This T cell receptor (beta chain) was found in a study of technical replicates of blood from a handful of donors. The V gene lost 3 bases and the J gene lost 6 bases, with 16 bases spanning the gap. Germline assignment: CDR1 ENHRY and CDR2 SYGVKD. The CDR3 totals 15 residues. This clone was recorded only once. Profiling relied on immunoSEQ multiplex PCR, and the TCRdb table lists in-frame clones only, not all of them. This table holds about 60,000 clones, around 87% found once. This rearrangement joins TRBV10-3 to TRBJ2-3; tentatively, D is TRBD2 (5 bases). The sequence was collected from a human donor in good health. Some clones in this sample may be carry-over from other donors' samples. Sample: PBMCs. Here the CDR3 DNA reads TGTGCCATCAGTGACCCTAAGAGGACTCCCGATACGCAGTATTTT. Translating it yields CAISDPKRTPDTQYF.